This T cell receptor (beta chain) was recovered during a study of T cell repertoires in ileal Crohn's disease. Study overall: Operated complications were stricturing disease (roughly 61%) and penetrating disease (approximately 39%).

Study results and limitations: Every patient over 26.8% clonality showed endoscopic recurrence.

Comment on this clone: Its antigen is as yet unknown.

Trimming took 3 bases from V and 7 from J, leaving 8 bases between them. The germline CDR1 and CDR2 sequences are SGHTA and FQGNSA. The CDR3 runs 12 residues. The data were produced by immunoSEQ multiplex PCR, yet TCRdb's version contains in-frame clones alone and is incomplete. The sample holds around 1,500 clones, 88% seen once. The time point was: neoterminal ileum biopsy at postoperative endoscopy, about 6 months after surgery. Sequenced material: ileal tissue. The clonotype was recovered from an adult with Crohn's disease. The V gene is TRBV7-2, the J gene TRBJ2-3, with D hard to call. CDR3 bases: TGTGCCAGCAGCTTCCCCCCCAATACGCAGTATTTT. Amino acids: CASSFPPNTQYF.